The next 6 T cell receptor beta chains were all read from a single sample in a study of T cell responses to AZD1222 COVID-19 vaccine. Method: immunoSEQ multiplex PCR; TCRdb's copy keeps in-frame clones and lacks some. The table lists about 150,000 clones, 75% to 90% of them singletons. The sample in question was peripheral blood, obtained on day 0 of AZD1222 vaccination. Receptor source: an adult in good health.

J is TRBJ1-4 and V is TRBV7-9, with 9 bases fitting TRBD1. The CDR3 spans 14 residues. Looked up from germline, CDR1 is SEHNR and CDR2 is FQNEAQ (reference sequence). V was clipped by 3 bases and J by 6 bases; unmatched bases: 2. CDR3 DNA: TGTGCCAGCAGCTTTAGGACAGGGGATGAAAAACTGTTTTTT. Its translation: CASSFRTGDEKLFF. Full variable domain (remainder filled in from reference TRBV7-9 and TRBJ1-4): DTGVSQNPRHKITKRGQNVTFRCDPISEHNRLYWYRQTLGQGPEFLTYFQNEAQLEKSRLLSDRFSAERPKGSFSTLEIQRTEQGDSAMYLCASSFRTGDEKLFFGSGTQLSVL.

The chain joins TRBV6-5 to TRBJ1-2, with D possibly matching TRBD1 (5 bases). The CDR3 loop spans 12 amino acids. From germline, CDR1 is MNHEY and CDR2 SVGAGI. Trimming removed 2 bases at V and 6 bases at J, with 7 bases between. The CDR3 nucleotides read TGTGCCAGCAGTTACCGGGGGAATGGCTACACCTTC. Amino acids: CASSYRGNGYTF.

The chain carries TRBV6-6 and TRBJ2-2; no firm D call. The CDR3 extends over 15 amino acids. CDR1 and CDR2 (germline): MNHNY, SVGAGI (reference sequence). The V end lost 8 bases, the J end lost 4 bases, and 17 bases lay between the germline ends. CDR3 DNA: TGTGCCAGCGGGTCCCACAGTTCCTCCACCGGGGAGCTGTTTTTT. Amino acid sequence: CASGSHSSSTGELFF.

The V call is TRBV19, the J call TRBJ2-7; 7 bases are shared with TRBD1. Germline trimming cut 3 bases from V and 6 bases from J; bases unmatched to any gene: 8. Per the germline V gene, CDR1 is LNHDA and CDR2 is SQIVND (reference sequence). This CDR3 is 14 amino acids long. CDR3 nucleotide sequence: TGTGCCAGTAGTATCAACAGGGGCTCCATCGAGCAGTACTTC. It translates to CASSINRGSIEQYF.

The V gene is TRBV6-5, the J gene TRBJ2-1; D is unclear. Germline V gene sequence: CDR1 MNHEY, CDR2 SVGAGI. The CDR3 extends over 11 amino acids. V was shortened by 0 bases and J by 9 bases, with 3 bases between the two germline ends. The CDR3: CASSYSGEQFF. The CDR3 DNA is TGTGCCAGCAGTTACTCGGGTGAGCAGTTCTTC.

This clone was seen only once. The V gene is TRBV5-4, the J gene TRBJ2-1; D not certain. V lost 1 base and J lost 0, with 8 bases in between. This CDR3 has 15 amino acids. Germline V gives CDR1 SGHNT, CDR2 YYREEE (reference sequence). The CDR3 nucleotides read TGTGCCAGCAGCTTGACGGGCGACTCCTACAATGAGCAGTTCTTC. It translates to CASSLTGDSYNEQFF.